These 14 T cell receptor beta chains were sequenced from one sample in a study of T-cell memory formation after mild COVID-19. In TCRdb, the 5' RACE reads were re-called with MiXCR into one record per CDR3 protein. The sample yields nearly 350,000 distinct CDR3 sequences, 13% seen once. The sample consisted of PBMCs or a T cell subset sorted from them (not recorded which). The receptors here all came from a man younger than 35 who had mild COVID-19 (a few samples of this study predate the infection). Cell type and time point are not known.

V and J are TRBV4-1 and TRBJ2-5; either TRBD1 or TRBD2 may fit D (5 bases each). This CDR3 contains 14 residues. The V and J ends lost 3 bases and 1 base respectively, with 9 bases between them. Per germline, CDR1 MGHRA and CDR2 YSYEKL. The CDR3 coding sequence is TGCGCCAGCAGCCAGAGGGGCCTCCAAGAGACCCAGTACTTC. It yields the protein CASSQRGLQETQYF.

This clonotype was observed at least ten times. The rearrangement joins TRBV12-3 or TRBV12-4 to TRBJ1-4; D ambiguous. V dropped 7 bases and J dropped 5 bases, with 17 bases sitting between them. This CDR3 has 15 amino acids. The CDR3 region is CASTRSSQRNEKLFF. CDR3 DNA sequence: TGTGCCAGCACCCGGTCTTCCCAACGGAATGAAAAACTGTTTTTT.

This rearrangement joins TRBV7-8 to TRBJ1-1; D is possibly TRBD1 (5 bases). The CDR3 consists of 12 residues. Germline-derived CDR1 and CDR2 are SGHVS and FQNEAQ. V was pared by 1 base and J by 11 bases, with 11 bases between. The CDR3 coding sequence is TGTGCCAGCAGCTTAGGGGGAGGGGAGGCTTTCTTT. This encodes CASSLGGGEAFF.

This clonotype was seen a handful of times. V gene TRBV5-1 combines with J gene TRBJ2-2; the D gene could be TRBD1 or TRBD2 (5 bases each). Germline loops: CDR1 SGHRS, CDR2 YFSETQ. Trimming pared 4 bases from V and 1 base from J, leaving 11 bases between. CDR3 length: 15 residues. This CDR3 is CASSHGTGNTGELFF. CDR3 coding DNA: TGCGCCAGCAGCCATGGGACGGGGAACACCGGGGAGCTGTTTTTT.

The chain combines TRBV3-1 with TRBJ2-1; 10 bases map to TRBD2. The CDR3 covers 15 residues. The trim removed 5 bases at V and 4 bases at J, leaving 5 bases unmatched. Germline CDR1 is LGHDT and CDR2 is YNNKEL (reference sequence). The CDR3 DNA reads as TGTGCCAGCAGCTCAATAGCGGGGGGTTACAATGAGCAGTTCTTC. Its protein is CASSSIAGGYNEQFF.

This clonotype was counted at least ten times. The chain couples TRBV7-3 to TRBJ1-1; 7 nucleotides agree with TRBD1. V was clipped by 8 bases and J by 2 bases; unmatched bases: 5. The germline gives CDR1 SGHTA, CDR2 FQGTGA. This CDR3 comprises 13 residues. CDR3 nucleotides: TGTGCCAGCCAAGGACAGGCTAACACTGAAGCTTTCTTT. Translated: CASQGQANTEAFF.

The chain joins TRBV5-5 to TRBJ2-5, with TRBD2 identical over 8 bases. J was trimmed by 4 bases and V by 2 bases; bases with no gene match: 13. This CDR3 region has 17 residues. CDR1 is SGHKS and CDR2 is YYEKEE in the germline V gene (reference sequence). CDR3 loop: CASSFIGITGGAETQYF. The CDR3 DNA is TGTGCCAGCAGCTTTATAGGGATTACGGGAGGGGCAGAGACCCAGTACTTC.

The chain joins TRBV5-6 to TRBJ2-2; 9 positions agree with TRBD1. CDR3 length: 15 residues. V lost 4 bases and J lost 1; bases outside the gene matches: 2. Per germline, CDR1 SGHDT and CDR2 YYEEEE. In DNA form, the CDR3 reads TGTGCCAGCAGCAGGACAGGGGAGAACACCGGGGAGCTGTTTTTT. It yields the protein CASSRTGENTGELFF.

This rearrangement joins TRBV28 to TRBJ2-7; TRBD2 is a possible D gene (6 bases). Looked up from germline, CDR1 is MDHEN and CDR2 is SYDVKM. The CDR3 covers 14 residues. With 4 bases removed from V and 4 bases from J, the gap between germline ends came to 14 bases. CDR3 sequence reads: CASSSGPAGYEQYV. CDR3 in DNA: TGTGCCAGCAGTTCCGGGCCCGCGGGGTACGAGCAGTACGTC.

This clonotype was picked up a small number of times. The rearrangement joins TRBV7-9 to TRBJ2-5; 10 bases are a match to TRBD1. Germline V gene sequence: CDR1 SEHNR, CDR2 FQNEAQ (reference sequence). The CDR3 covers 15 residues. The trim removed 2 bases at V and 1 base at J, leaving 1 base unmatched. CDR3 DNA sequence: TGTGCCAGCAGCTTATGGGACAGGGGCCAAGAGACCCAGTACTTC. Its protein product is CASSLWDRGQETQYF.

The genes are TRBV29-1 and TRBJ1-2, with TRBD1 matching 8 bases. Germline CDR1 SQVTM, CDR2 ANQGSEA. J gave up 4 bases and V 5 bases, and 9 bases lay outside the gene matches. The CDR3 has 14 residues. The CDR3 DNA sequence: TGCAGCGTTACCGACAGGGGCCGAAGCTATGGCTACACCTTC. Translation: CSVTDRGRSYGYTF.

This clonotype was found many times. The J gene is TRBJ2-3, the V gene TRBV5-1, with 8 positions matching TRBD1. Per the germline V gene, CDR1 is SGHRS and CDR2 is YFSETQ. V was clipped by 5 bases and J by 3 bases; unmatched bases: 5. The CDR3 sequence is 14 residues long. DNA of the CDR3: TGCGCCAGCAGTTATGGACAGGGTACAGATACGCAGTATTTT. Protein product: CASSYGQGTDTQYF.

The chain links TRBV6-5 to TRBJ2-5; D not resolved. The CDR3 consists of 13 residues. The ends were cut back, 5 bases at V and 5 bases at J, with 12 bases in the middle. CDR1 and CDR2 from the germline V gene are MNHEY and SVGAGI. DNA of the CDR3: TGTGCCAGCAGTCAACTGTCTCTGGAGACCCAGTACTTC. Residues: CASSQLSLETQYF.

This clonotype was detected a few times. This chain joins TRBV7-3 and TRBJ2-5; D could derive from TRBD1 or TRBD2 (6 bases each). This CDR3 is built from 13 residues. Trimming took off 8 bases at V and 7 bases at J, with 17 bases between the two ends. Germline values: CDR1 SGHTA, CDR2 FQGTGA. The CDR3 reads CASAPGAGGTQYF. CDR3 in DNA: TGTGCCAGCGCCCCGGGGGCCGGAGGGACCCAGTACTTC.